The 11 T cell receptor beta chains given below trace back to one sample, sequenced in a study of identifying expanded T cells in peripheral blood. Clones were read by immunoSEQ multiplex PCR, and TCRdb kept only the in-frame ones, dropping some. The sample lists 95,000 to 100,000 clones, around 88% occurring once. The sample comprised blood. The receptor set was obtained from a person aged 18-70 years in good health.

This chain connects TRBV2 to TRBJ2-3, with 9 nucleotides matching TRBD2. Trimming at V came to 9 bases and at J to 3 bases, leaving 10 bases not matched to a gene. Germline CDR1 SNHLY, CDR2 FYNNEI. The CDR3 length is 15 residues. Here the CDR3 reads CASKSSGGWTDTQYF. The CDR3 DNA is TGTGCCAGTAAGAGTAGCGGGGGCTGGACAGATACGCAGTATTTT.

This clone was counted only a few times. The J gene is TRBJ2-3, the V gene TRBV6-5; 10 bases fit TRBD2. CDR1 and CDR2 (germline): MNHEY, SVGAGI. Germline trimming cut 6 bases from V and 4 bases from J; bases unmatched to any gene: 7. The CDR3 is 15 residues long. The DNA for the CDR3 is TGTGCCAGCAGCCGCCAAAGCGGGGGGGCAGATACGCAGTATTTT. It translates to CASSRQSGGADTQYF.

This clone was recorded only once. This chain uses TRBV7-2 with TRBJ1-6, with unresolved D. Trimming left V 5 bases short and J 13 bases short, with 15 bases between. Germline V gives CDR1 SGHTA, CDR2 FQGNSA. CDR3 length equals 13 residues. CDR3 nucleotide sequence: TGTGCCAGCAGCCGCATCCTCGTTCCGCCCCTCCACTTT. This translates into CASSRILVPPLHF.

The CDR3 DNA follows: TGTGCCAGCACCGTTTGGGGGGGCAGCACAGATACGCAGTATTTT. It yields the protein CASTVWGGSTDTQYF. This sequence joins TRBV6-5 and TRBJ2-3; D is possibly TRBD2 (7 bases). Germline V CDR1 and CDR2: MNHEY, SVGAGI. The V end was cut by 7 bases, the J end by 0 bases, with 14 bases between. This CDR3 has 15 amino acids.

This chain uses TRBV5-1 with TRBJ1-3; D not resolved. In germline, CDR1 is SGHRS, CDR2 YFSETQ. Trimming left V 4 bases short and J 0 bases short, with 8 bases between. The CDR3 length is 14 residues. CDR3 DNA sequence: TGCGCCAGCAGCGAGGGCCGCTCTGGAAACACCATATATTTT. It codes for CASSEGRSGNTIYF.

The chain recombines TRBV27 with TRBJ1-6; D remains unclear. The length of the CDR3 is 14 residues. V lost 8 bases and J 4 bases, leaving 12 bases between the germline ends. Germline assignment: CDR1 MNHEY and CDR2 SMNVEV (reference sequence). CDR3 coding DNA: TGTGCCAGCCCTCACGCCCCTTATAATTCACCCCTCCACTTT. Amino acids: CASPHAPYNSPLHF.

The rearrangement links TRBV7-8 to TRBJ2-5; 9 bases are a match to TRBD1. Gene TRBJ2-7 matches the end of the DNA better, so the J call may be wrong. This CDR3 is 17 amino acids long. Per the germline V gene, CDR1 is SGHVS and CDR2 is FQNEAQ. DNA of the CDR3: TGTGCCAGCAGCTCAGCGGGCGGGACAGGGCTACTTTACGAGCAGTACTTC. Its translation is CASSSAGGTGLLYEQYF.

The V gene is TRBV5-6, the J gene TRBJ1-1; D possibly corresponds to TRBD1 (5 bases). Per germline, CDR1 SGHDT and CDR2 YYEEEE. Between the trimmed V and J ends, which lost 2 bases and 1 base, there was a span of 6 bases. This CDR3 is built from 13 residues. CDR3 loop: CASSFGTNTEAFF. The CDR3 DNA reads TGTGCCAGCAGCTTTGGGACGAACACTGAAGCTTTCTTT.

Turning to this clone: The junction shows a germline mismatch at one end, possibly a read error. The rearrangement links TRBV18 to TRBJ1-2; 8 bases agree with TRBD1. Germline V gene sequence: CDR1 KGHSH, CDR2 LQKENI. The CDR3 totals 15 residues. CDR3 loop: CATSGGGPFPYRLHF. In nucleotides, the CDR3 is TGTGCCACTTCAGGGGGCGGCCCTTTCCCCTATAGGCTCCACTTC.

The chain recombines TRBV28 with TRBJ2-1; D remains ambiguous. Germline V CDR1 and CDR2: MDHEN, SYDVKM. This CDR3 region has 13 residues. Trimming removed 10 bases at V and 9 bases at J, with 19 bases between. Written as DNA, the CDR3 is TGTGCCACCGCTTGGGCCACCTTAGGTGAGCAGTTCTTC. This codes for CATAWATLGEQFF.

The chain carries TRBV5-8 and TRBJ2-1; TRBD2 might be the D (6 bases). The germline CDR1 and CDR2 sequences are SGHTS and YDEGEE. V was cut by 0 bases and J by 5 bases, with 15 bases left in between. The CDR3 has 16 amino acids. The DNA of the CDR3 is TGTGCCAGCAGCTTGGGAGCGGGCTTCACCCACAATGAGCAGTTCTTC. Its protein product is CASSLGAGFTHNEQFF.